This is a list of T cell receptor beta chains from one sample in a study of naive and memory T cell subsets. TCRdb independently ran MiXCR on the UMI-ligation and nested PCR reads; one entry per CDR3 protein. The repertoire has about 37,000 distinct CDR3 sequences, more than 9.5% of them found once; the top ten carry 3.5% to 5%. Sequenced here: skin, sampled from a tuberculin skin test site. The receptors come from an adult in good health. Both conserved end residues are part of each CDR3. D genes are given only for firm matches. Clone size, where shown, is once, few, many, or a class for clones that have expanded.

>-|TRBV20-1|-|TRBJ1-1
TGCAGTGCCCGCCACCCTCTGAACACTGAAGCTTTCTTT
CSARHPLNTEAFF
>many|TRBV14|-|TRBJ1-2
TGTGCCAGCGCCATGGAACCGGTGGTCAATGGCTACACCTTC
CASAMEPVVNGYTF
>-|TRBV5-1|-|TRBJ1-4
TGCGCCAGCAGTCGTACAGGGCCGTCGGATGAAAAACTGTTTTTT
CASSRTGPSDEKLFF
>many|TRBV5-1|-|TRBJ2-5
TGCGCCAGCATTATGGAGACCCAGTACTTC
CASIMETQYF
>few|TRBV7-9|TRBD2|TRBJ2-5
TGTGCCAGCAGCTCCGGACTAGCGGGAAGTCGCAAAGAGACCCAGTACTTC
CASSSGLAGSRKETQYF
>-|TRBV19|TRBD1|TRBJ1-1
TGTGCCAGTTCGTCAGGGGGGCGCACTGAAGCTTTCTTT
CASSSGGRTEAFF
>-|TRBV3-1|TRBD1|TRBJ1-5
TGTGCCAGCAGCCAAGGGGGACAGGGGAATCAGCCCCAGCATTTT
CASSQGGQGNQPQHF
>few|TRBV30|-|TRBJ2-2
TGTGCCTGGAGTGTACTAGCGAACACCGGGGAGCTGTTTTTT
CAWSVLANTGELFF
>many|TRBV28|TRBD1|TRBJ1-5
TGTGCCAGCAGTCCCGGGACAGGGGGAGGACAGCCCCAGCATTTT
CASSPGTGGGQPQHF
>-|TRBV19|TRBD1|TRBJ1-1
TGTGCCAGTAGTCCCGTCCCGGGACAGGGAATGAGAACTGAAGCTTTCTTT
CASSPVPGQGMRTEAFF
>few|TRBV6-6|-|TRBJ1-2
TGTGCCAGCAGTGACAGAACTCACAGGGCGGCGGGAGGCTACACCTTC
CASSDRTHRAAGGYTF
>few|TRBV28|-|TRBJ1-3
TGTGCCAGCAGTCTTCGTAGGGCCATCTCTGGAAACACCATATATTTT
CASSLRRAISGNTIYF
>many|TRBV12-5|-|TRBJ1-1
TGTGCTAGTGGTTTGGTACTGAACAGGGTAGGGAACACTGAAGCTTTCTTT
CASGLVLNRVGNTEAFF
>many|TRBV3-1|-|TRBJ2-7
TGTGCCAGCAGCCAAGCGGCGGGACGCCCCTACGAGCAGTACTTC
CASSQAAGRPYEQYF
>many|TRBV20-1|-|TRBJ1-5
TGCAGTGCGTACCCTGGAGGGCGTCAGCCCCAGCATTTT
CSAYPGGRQPQHF
>few|TRBV12-3/TRBV12-4|TRBD2|TRBJ2-6
TGTGCCAGCAGTTTATGGGGGGGTAGGGCTGGGGCCAACGTCCTGACTTTC
CASSLWGGRAGANVLTF
>-|TRBV5-4|-|TRBJ2-1
TGTGCCAGCCGGATTGACAGTACCTACAATGAGCAGTTCTTC
CASRIDSTYNEQFF
>-|TRBV28|TRBD1|TRBJ2-7
TGTGCCAGCAGTTGGGACAGGCTATCGGCCTACGAGCAGTACTTC
CASSWDRLSAYEQYF
>-|TRBV29-1|-|TRBJ1-2
TGCAGTTATCGGAGGGGGGGCGATGGCTACACCTTC
CSYRRGGDGYTF
>many|TRBV6-5|-|TRBJ2-2
TGTGCCAGCAGTTACTCGGGAGGGGGCTTAAGCGGGGAGCTGTTTTTT
CASSYSGGGLSGELFF
>many|TRBV5-1|-|TRBJ1-2
TGCGCCAGCAGCTCCTACAGGGAAACGGAGGGCTACACCTTC
CASSSYRETEGYTF
>-|TRBV14|TRBD2|TRBJ2-7
TGTGCCACTTCGAGGACTAGCAACCCCTACGAGCAGTACTTC
CATSRTSNPYEQYF
>-|TRBV3-1|-|TRBJ2-7
TGTGCCAGCAGCCAAGGTATGGGGCGACAGAACTACGAGCAGTACTTC
CASSQGMGRQNYEQYF
>many|TRBV6-4|TRBD2|TRBJ2-1
TGTGCCAGCAGTGGCGTTGGGCTAGCGGGACACAATGAGCAGTTCTTC
CASSGVGLAGHNEQFF
>many|TRBV7-9|-|TRBJ2-2
TGTGCCAGCACCCCCTCACTTCGCACCGGGGAGCTGTTTTTT
CASTPSLRTGELFF
>few|TRBV4-1|TRBD2|TRBJ2-7
TGCGCCAGCAGCCAAGATTTATTCGGACTAGCGGGGGTGGGCGAGCAGTACTTC
CASSQDLFGLAGVGEQYF
>many|TRBV28|TRBD1|TRBJ1-1
TGTGCCAGCAGGGCTACCGGGACAGGGGGCCGCGGCACTGAAGCTTTCTTT
CASRATGTGGRGTEAFF
>-|TRBV28|TRBD1|TRBJ1-5
TGTGCCAGCAGTTTCGGGGCGGACAGGGGCTATCAGCCCCAGCATTTT
CASSFGADRGYQPQHF
>many|TRBV20-1|-|TRBJ2-7
TGCAGTGCTAGAGGATTGAACCCGTACGAGCAGTACTTC
CSARGLNPYEQYF
>many|TRBV7-9|-|TRBJ2-6
TGTGCCAGCAGCTTAGACAGGGTATATGGGGCCAACGTCCTGACTTTC
CASSLDRVYGANVLTF
>many|TRBV28|-|TRBJ1-2
TGTGCCAGCAGTATGCAGGGAGGGTCTTATAATGGCGACACCTTC
CASSMQGGSYNGDTF
>-|TRBV5-1|-|TRBJ2-5
TGCGCCAGCAGCTTGGTAGGGGCACAAGAGACCCAGTACTTC
CASSLVGAQETQYF
>-|TRBV7-3|TRBD2|TRBJ2-2
TGTGCCAGCAGCCCGTGGACTAGCGGGGGGGCCGCCGGGGAGCTGTTTTTT
CASSPWTSGGAAGELFF
>many|TRBV12-3/TRBV12-4|-|TRBJ2-7
TGTGCCAGCAGTTGGGCAGCCTACGAGCAGTACTTC
CASSWAAYEQYF
>-|TRBV20-1|-|TRBJ1-6
TGCAGTGCTAGTCCGGGGAATAATTCACCCCTCCACTTT
CSASPGNNSPLHF
>-|TRBV13|TRBD1|TRBJ2-3
TGTGCCAGCAGCTCTGGACAGGGTTGGGGGAAAGGTACGCAGTATTTT
CASSSGQGWGKGTQYF
>medium-sized|TRBV30|-|TRBJ2-2
TGTGCCTGGAGTGTTCTTGCCACCGGGGAGCTGTTTTTT
CAWSVLATGELFF
>many|TRBV5-1|-|TRBJ2-3
TGCGCCAGCAGCGGAGGGCGCAACACAGATACGCAGTATTTT
CASSGGRNTDTQYF
>medium-sized|TRBV19|-|TRBJ2-1
TGTGCCAGTACCCATCTAAACATGGGGACCTACAATGAGCAGTTCTTC
CASTHLNMGTYNEQFF
>-|TRBV2|-|TRBJ1-2
TGTGCCAGCAGGGGAAACAACTATGGCTACACCTTC
CASRGNNYGYTF
>few|TRBV12-3/TRBV12-4|-|TRBJ2-2
TGTGCCAGCAGTCCCCCGCTCCGATACAACACCGGGGAGCTGTTTTTT
CASSPPLRYNTGELFF
>many|TRBV28|TRBD2|TRBJ2-5
TGTGCCAGCAGTTTTGGAGCGGGAGGGCCTGAGACCCAGTACTTC
CASSFGAGGPETQYF
>-|TRBV5-1|-|TRBJ1-6
TGCGCCAGCAGCTTCGACAGGTGGACCTATAATTCACCCCTCCACTTT
CASSFDRWTYNSPLHF
>-|TRBV5-1|TRBD1|TRBJ1-1
TGCGCCAGCAGCCGAGGTCTAGCAGGGGGCCTTCGAACTGAAGCTTTCTTT
CASSRGLAGGLRTEAFF
>few|TRBV12-3/TRBV12-4|TRBD1|TRBJ2-6
TGTGCCAGCAGTCTCCTATTTCCGGGACAGGCCTCCGGTGGGGCCAACGTCCTGACTTTC
CASSLLFPGQASGGANVLTF
>few|TRBV12-3/TRBV12-4|-|TRBJ1-3
TGTGCCAGCAGTCCTACAGGGTCTGGAAACACCATATATTTT
CASSPTGSGNTIYF
>many|TRBV5-1|TRBD2|TRBJ2-7
TGCGCCAGCAGCTTGGGTCGGCTAGCGGGAGAGTACGAGCAGTACTTC
CASSLGRLAGEYEQYF
>many|TRBV18|-|TRBJ2-7
TGTGCCAGCTCAAGTCGTCAGGGCCAATACGAGCAGTACTTC
CASSSRQGQYEQYF
>-|TRBV10-3|-|TRBJ1-2
TGTGCCATCAGTGATTGGCCCGGGACCTATGGCGACACCTTC
CAISDWPGTYGDTF
>many|TRBV6-1|-|TRBJ2-3
TGTGCCAGCAGTGAAGATGCTCTGGATACGCAGTATTTT
CASSEDALDTQYF
>-|TRBV28|-|TRBJ1-5
TGTGCCAGCAGTGGGGTTGGGGGGCCCTCATATAGCAATCAGCCCCAGCATTTT
CASSGVGGPSYSNQPQHF
>many|TRBV20-1|TRBD2|TRBJ2-5
TGCAGTGCTAGAAACAGACTAGCGGGACTCGAGACCCAGTACTTC
CSARNRLAGLETQYF
>-|TRBV6-5|TRBD1|TRBJ2-1
TGTGCCAGCAGTACCGACAGGGCTTACGAGCAGTTCTTC
CASSTDRAYEQFF